In this sample, the clone carrying this T cell receptor (beta chain) turned up a few times. This CDR3 has 15 amino acids. Per the germline V gene, CDR1 is SGHRS and CDR2 is YFSETQ. V was pared by 5 bases and J by 8 bases, with 8 bases of the junction left unmatched. The sample is drawn from a study of cytomegalovirus exposure and HLA in healthy donors. Amplification used 60 Vbeta primers and 13 Jbeta primers. Assay: immunoSEQ multiplex PCR; the TCRdb copy retains only in-frame clones and omits some. The sample lists approximately 88,000 clones; 60% to 80% were seen once. The clonotype originates from a man between 60 and 70 years old in good health and CMV-seronegative. Input material: PBMCs. This sequence joins TRBV5-1 and TRBJ1-4; 11 nucleotides match TRBD1. In DNA, the CDR3 is TGCGCCAGCAGTCGTCCCGGGACAGGGGGAGAAAAACTGTTTTTT. Translation: CASSRPGTGGEKLFF.